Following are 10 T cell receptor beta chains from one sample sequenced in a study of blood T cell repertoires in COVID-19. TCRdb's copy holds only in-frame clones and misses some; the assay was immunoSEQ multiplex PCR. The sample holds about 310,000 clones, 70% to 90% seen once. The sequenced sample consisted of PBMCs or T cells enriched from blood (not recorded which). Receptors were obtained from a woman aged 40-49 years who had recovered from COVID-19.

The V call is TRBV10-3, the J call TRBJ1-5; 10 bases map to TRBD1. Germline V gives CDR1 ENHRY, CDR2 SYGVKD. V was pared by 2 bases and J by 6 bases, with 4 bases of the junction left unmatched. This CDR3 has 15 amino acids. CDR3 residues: CAISEGGQGSQPQHF. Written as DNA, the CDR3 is TGTGCCATCAGTGAGGGGGGACAGGGGAGTCAGCCCCAGCATTTT.

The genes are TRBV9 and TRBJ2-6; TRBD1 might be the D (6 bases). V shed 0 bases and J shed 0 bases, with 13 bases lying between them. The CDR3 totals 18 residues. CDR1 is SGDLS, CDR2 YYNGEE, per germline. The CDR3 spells CASSVGGTFSSGANVLTF. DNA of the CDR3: TGTGCCAGCAGCGTAGGAGGGACATTTAGCTCTGGGGCCAACGTCCTGACTTTC.

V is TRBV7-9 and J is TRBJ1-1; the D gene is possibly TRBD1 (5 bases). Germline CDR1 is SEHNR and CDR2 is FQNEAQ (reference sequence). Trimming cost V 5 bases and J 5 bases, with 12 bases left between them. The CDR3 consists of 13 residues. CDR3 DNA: TGTGCCAGCAGCCTCCTCGGGGGTACTGAAGCTTTCTTT. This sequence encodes CASSLLGGTEAFF.

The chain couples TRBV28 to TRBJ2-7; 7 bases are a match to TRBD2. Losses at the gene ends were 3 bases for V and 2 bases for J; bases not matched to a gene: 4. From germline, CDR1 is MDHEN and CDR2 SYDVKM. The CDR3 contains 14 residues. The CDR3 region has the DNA TGTGCCAGCAGTTTGGGGGGGGTCCCCTACGAGCAGTACTTC. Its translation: CASSLGGVPYEQYF.

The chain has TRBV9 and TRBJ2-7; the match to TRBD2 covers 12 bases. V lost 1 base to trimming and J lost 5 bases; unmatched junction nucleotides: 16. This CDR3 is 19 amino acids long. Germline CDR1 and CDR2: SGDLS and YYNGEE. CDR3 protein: CASSVTGTSGPSLGDEQYF. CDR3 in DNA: TGTGCCAGCAGCGTAACCGGGACTAGCGGGCCCTCCCTGGGGGACGAGCAGTACTTC.

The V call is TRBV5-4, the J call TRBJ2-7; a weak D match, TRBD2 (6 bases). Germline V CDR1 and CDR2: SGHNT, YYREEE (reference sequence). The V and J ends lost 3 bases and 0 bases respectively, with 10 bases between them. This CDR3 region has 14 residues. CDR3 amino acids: CASSSGTDSYEQYF. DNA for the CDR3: TGTGCCAGCAGCTCCGGGACTGACTCCTACGAGCAGTACTTC.

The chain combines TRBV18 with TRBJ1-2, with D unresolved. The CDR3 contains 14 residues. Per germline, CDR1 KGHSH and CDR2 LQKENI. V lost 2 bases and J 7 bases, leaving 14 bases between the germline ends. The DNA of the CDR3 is TGTGCCAGCTCACCATCCGGGAGCCAACCTGGCTACACCTTC. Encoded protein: CASSPSGSQPGYTF.

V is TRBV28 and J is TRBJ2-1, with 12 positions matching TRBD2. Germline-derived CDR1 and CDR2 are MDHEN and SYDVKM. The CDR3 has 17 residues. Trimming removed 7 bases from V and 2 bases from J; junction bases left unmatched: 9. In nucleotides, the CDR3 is TGTGCCAGCAACCCGACTAGCGGGGGACGACCCTACAATGAGCAGTTCTTC. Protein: CASNPTSGGRPYNEQFF. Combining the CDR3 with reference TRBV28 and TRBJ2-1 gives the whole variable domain DVKVTQSSRYLVKRTGEKVFLECVQDMDHENMFWYRQDPGLGLRLIYFSYDVKMKEKGDIPEGYSVSREKKERFSLILESASTNQTSMYLCASNPTSGGRPYNEQFFGPGTRLTVL.

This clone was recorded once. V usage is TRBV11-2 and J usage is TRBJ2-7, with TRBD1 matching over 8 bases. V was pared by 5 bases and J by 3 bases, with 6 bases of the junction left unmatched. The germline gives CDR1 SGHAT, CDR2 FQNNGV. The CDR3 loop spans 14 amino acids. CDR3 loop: CASSEGQGLYEQYF. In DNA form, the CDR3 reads TGTGCCAGCAGCGAAGGACAGGGCCTCTACGAGCAGTACTTC.

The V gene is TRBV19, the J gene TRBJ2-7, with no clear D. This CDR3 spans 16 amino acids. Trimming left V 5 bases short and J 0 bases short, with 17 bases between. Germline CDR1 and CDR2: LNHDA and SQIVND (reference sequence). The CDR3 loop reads CASSAGVRRYSYEQYF. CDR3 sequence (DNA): TGTGCCAGTAGTGCCGGCGTCAGGCGTTACTCCTACGAGCAGTACTTC.